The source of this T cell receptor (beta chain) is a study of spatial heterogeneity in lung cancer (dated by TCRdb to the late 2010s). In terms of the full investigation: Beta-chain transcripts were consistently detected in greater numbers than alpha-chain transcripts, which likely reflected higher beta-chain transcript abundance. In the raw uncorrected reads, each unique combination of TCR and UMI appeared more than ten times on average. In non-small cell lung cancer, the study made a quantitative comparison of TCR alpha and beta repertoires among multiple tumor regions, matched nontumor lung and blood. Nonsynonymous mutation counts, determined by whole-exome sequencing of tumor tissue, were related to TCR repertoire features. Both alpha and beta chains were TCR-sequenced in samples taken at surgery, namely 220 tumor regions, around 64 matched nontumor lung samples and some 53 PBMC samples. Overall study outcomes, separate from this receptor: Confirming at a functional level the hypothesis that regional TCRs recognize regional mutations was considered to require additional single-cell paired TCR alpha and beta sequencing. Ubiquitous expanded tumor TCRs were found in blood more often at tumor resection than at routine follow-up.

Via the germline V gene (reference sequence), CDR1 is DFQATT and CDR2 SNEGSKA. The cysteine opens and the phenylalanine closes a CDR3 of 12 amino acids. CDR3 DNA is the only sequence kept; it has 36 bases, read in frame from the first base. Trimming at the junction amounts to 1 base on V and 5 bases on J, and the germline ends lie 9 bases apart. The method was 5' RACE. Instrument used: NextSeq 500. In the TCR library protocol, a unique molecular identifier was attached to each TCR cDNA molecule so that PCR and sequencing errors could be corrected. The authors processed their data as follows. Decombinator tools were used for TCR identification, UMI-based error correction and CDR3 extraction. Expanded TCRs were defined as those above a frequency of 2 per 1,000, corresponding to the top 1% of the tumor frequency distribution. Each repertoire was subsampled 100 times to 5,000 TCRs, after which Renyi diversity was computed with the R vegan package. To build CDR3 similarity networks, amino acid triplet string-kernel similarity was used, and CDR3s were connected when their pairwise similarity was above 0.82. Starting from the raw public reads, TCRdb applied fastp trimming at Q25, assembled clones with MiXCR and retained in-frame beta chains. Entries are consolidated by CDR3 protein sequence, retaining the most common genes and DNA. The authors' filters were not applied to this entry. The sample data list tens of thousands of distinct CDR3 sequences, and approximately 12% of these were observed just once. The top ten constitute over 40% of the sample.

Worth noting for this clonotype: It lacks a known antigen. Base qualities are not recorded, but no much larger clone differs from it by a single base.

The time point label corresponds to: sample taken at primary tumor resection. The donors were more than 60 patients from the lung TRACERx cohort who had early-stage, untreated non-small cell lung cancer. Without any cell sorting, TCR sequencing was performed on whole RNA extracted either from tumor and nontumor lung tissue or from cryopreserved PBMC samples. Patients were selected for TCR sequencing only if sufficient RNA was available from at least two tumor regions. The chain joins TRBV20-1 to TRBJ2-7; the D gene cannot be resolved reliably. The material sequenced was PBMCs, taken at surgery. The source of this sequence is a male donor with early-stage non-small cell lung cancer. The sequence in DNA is TGCAGTGCTAGAGTGGTCAGCGACGAGCAGTACTTC. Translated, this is CSARVVSDEQYF.